One sample yielded the 20 T cell receptor beta chains listed below, sequenced in a study of memory CD4+ T cells and cytomegalovirus serostatus. The sort gate was single viable CD3+CD4+CD8-CD45RO+ cells for memory CD4+ T cells. Profiled with immunoSEQ multiplex PCR; TCRdb holds only in-frame clones, not every one. This table holds 65,000 to 95,000 clones, around 80% found once. What was sequenced was memory CD4+ T cells from blood. These receptors originate from an adult in good health and CMV-seronegative.

V usage is TRBV5-1 and J usage is TRBJ2-3; D remains unclear. CDR3 size: 12 residues. V lost 1 base, J lost 3 bases, and 3 bases lay in between. Per germline, CDR1 SGHRS and CDR2 YFSETQ. The CDR3 region is CASSLKTDTQYF. The CDR3 DNA is TGCGCCAGCAGCTTGAAGACAGATACGCAGTATTTT. Based on the CDR3 plus reference TRBV5-1 and TRBJ2-3, the full variable domain is KAGVTQTPRYLIKTRGQQVTLSCSPISGHRSVSWYQQTPGQGLQFLFEYFSETQRNKGNFPGRFSGRQFSNSRSEMNVSTLELGDSALYLCASSLKTDTQYFGPGTRLTVL.

J is TRBJ2-4 and V is TRBV11-2; D may be TRBD1 (8 bases). The CDR3 contains 13 residues. Germline V gives CDR1 SGHAT, CDR2 FQNNGV. V was pared by 4 bases and J by 9 bases, with 13 bases between. The DNA for the CDR3 is TGTGCCAGCAGCTCAACAGGGGGGGTCATTCAGTACTTC. Protein product: CASSSTGGVIQYF.

V gene TRBV18 combines with J gene TRBJ1-2; 8 bases align to TRBD1. The ends lost 3 bases at V and 4 bases at J; junction bases unmatched: 7. Per the germline V gene, CDR1 is KGHSH and CDR2 is LQKENI. This CDR3 is built from 15 residues. Written as DNA, the CDR3 is TGTGCCAGCTCACCCGGACAGGGAGCGGGCTATGGCTACACCTTC. Translation: CASSPGQGAGYGYTF.

The chain carries TRBV10-2 and TRBJ2-7, with 8 positions matching TRBD1. This CDR3 is 16 amino acids long. The V segment lost 2 bases and the J segment 3 bases; nucleotides outside the gene matches: 9. In germline, CDR1 is WSHSY, CDR2 SAAADI. Here the CDR3 DNA reads TGCGCCAGCAGTGAGCCTGGAGCAGGGGGCGGCTACGAGCAGTACTTC. Translated, it gives CASSEPGAGGGYEQYF.

Of note for this clone: Compared with germline, one end of the junction differs, possibly owing to a read error. The chain recombines TRBV9 with TRBJ2-5, with D perhaps matching TRBD2 (6 bases). This CDR3 comprises 15 residues. Germline CDR1 and CDR2: SGDLS and YYNGEE. CDR3 in DNA: TGCGCCAGCAGCGCCTACGGGACTGTTGAAGAGACCCAGTACTTC. This sequence encodes CASSAYGTVEETQYF.

This chain uses TRBV29-1 with TRBJ2-7, with D hard to call. The CDR3 is 11 residues long. V lost 7 bases, J lost 7 bases, and 14 bases lay in between. CDR1 SQVTM and CDR2 ANQGSEA come from the germline V gene. CDR3 protein: CSGASGREQYF. For the CDR3, the DNA is TGCAGCGGGGCATCGGGTAGGGAGCAGTACTTC.

This clone is a singleton in its sample. The V gene is TRBV7-3, the J gene TRBJ1-5, with no clear D. Trimming took off 5 bases at V and 6 bases at J, with 11 bases between the two ends. Germline CDR1 is SGHTA and CDR2 is FQGTGA. The CDR3 runs to 13 residues. The CDR3 is CASSPRSGQPQHF. CDR3 sequence (DNA): TGTGCCAGCAGCCCTAGGTCGGGTCAGCCCCAGCATTTT. The entire variable domain, with the rest obtained from reference TRBV7-3 and TRBJ1-5, is as follows: GAGVSQTPSNKVTEKGKYVELRCDPISGHTALYWYRQSLGQGPEFLIYFQGTGAADDSGLPNDRFFAVRPEGSVSTLKIQRTERGDSAVYLCASSPRSGQPQHFGDGTRLSIL.

V and J are TRBV5-1 and TRBJ2-2; perhaps TRBD1 as D (6 bases). The V gene's germline CDR1 is SGHRS and CDR2 YFSETQ. The ends were cut back, 2 bases at V and 0 bases at J, with 11 bases in the middle. The CDR3 spans 16 residues. The CDR3 is CASSLRAGANTGELFF. The CDR3 DNA follows: TGCGCCAGCAGCTTAAGGGCAGGGGCGAACACCGGGGAGCTGTTTTTT. The full variable domain, with the rest looked up from reference TRBV5-1 and TRBJ2-2, is KAGVTQTPRYLIKTRGQQVTLSCSPISGHRSVSWYQQTPGQGLQFLFEYFSETQRNKGNFPGRFSGRQFSNSRSEMNVSTLELGDSALYLCASSLRAGANTGELFFGEGSRLTVL.

The chain has TRBV5-1 and TRBJ1-1; D is uncertain. Per the germline V gene, CDR1 is SGHRS and CDR2 is YFSETQ. The CDR3 is 13 residues long. Trimming removed 2 bases at V and 4 bases at J, with 9 bases between. In nucleotides, the CDR3 is TGCGCCAGCAGCTTCGCGGAGAGCACTGAAGCTTTCTTT. This sequence encodes CASSFAESTEAFF.

This sequence joins TRBV28 and TRBJ1-2, with D perhaps TRBD1 (5 bases). Trimming pared 8 bases from V and 10 bases from J, leaving 23 bases between. The CDR3 length is 14 residues. CDR1 is MDHEN and CDR2 is SYDVKM in the germline V gene. CDR3 region: CASWSYTGIHDYTF. CDR3 coding DNA: TGTGCCAGCTGGTCTTATACAGGCATACATGACTACACCTTC.

This clone came up once. This chain joins TRBV5-1 and TRBJ1-1; maybe TRBD1 (6 bases). Germline loops: CDR1 SGHRS, CDR2 YFSETQ. The CDR3 extends over 14 amino acids. Deletions cut 0 bases from V and 2 bases from J, with 8 bases between. The CDR3 DNA sequence: TGCGCCAGCAGCTTGGAAGGGGGTAACACTGAAGCTTTCTTT. Translated, it gives CASSLEGGNTEAFF.

The chain has TRBV10-3 and TRBJ2-4, with 8 bases lining up with TRBD1. With 0 bases clipped from V and 7 bases from J, the junction kept 8 bases outside the gene matches. CDR1 is ENHRY, CDR2 SYGVKD, per germline. The CDR3 runs 16 residues. In DNA, the CDR3 is TGTGCCATCAGTGAGTCTAATAGGGCAGGGGGCAACATTCAGTACTTC. This translates into CAISESNRAGGNIQYF.

V is TRBV11-2 and J is TRBJ1-2, with D hard to call. V lost 1 base, J lost 2 bases, and 8 bases lay in between. CDR1 and CDR2 (germline): SGHAT, FQNNGV. CDR3 length: 14 residues. The DNA of the CDR3 is TGTGCCAGCAGCTTAGTTAACAGCAACTATGGCTACACCTTC. This codes for CASSLVNSNYGYTF.

The chain recombines TRBV4-2 with TRBJ1-6; no reliable D call. There are 15 residues in the CDR3. V shed 2 bases and J shed 10 bases, with 15 bases lying between them. The germline V gene has CDR1 LGHNA and CDR2 YNFKEQ. The CDR3 sequence: CASSQSVGPESPLHF. CDR3 nucleotide sequence: TGTGCCAGCAGCCAATCGGTAGGGCCGGAGTCACCCCTCCACTTT.

The rearrangement links TRBV6-5 to TRBJ2-7; 7 positions agree with TRBD1. Per germline, CDR1 MNHEY and CDR2 SVGAGI. V shed 0 bases, J shed 0 bases, and the junction held 2 bases outside the gene matches. This CDR3 is 15 amino acids long. The CDR3 bases are TGTGCCAGCAGTTACTCAGGGACAGTCTCCTACGAGCAGTACTTC. It codes for CASSYSGTVSYEQYF.

The V and J genes are TRBV7-9 and TRBJ2-3; D remains ambiguous. Germline V lookup: CDR1 SEHNR, CDR2 FQNEAQ (reference sequence). CDR3 length: 11 residues. Trimming took off 5 bases at V and 4 bases at J, with 4 bases between the two ends. CDR3 amino acids: CASSPADTQYF. The CDR3 coding sequence is TGTGCCAGCAGCCCAGCAGATACGCAGTATTTT.

This chain links TRBV5-6 with TRBJ2-7, with D unresolved. The V end was cut by 0 bases, the J end by 7 bases, with 5 bases between. This CDR3 region has 11 residues. Germline values: CDR1 SGHDT, CDR2 YYEEEE. This chain's CDR3 is CASSLGTEQYF. CDR3 sequence (DNA): TGTGCCAGCAGCTTGGGTACGGAGCAGTACTTC.

This clone was picked up a small number of times. The chain links TRBV1 to TRBJ1-6. TRBV1 is given as a pseudogene. The CDR3 length is 18 residues. The CDR3 sequence: CTSWGDRDRSSYNSPLHF. CDR3 nucleotide sequence: TGCACCAGCTGGGGGGACCGGGACCGAAGCTCCTATAATTCACCCCTCCACTTT.

This chain uses TRBV30 with TRBJ1-6; maybe TRBD1 (5 bases). Germline-derived CDR1 and CDR2 are GTSNPN and SVGIG (reference sequence). The ends were cut back, 4 bases at V and 6 bases at J, with 10 bases in the middle. The CDR3 spans 13 residues. Here the CDR3 reads CAWMTRVNSPLHF. CDR3 sequence (DNA): TGTGCCTGGATGACCAGGGTTAATTCACCCCTCCACTTT.

The J gene is TRBJ1-5, the V gene TRBV15, with a possible D match to TRBD1 (6 bases). Germline-derived CDR1 and CDR2 are LNHNV and YYDKDF (reference sequence). The V end lost 0 bases, the J end lost 3 bases, and 15 bases lay between the germline ends. CDR3 size: 17 residues. CDR3: CATSRETPGQYNQPQHF. The CDR3 DNA reads as TGTGCCACCAGCAGAGAAACCCCCGGACAGTACAATCAGCCCCAGCATTTT.